This T cell receptor (beta chain) was recovered during a study of CXCR3-negative and CXCR3-positive naive CD8 T cells. About the research overall: Each library gave roughly 1.5 +/- 0.3 million of roughly 140 million TRB reads. Study results and limitations: The study found CXCR3 expression partially decreased after cryopreservation and ran most assays on fresh PBMCs.

Naive CD8+ T cells carried a CD45RO-CCR7+CD27+CD95- phenotype. As concerns this clonotype: The antigen remains undetermined.

This CDR3 has 17 residues. Germline loops: CDR1 SGHTS, CDR2 YDEGEE. The authors made the TRB cDNA libraries by 5' RACE using UMI labels. TCRdb re-analyzed the 5' RACE reads; it lists each CDR3 protein once, without DNA. Its clone listing holds approximately 66,000 distinct CDR3 sequences. This chain connects TRBV5-8 to TRBJ2-7; the TCRdb D gene call, TRBD1, has no DNA to confirm it. The sequence derives from a human donor in good health. Some clones in this sample may be carry-over from other donors' samples. Sequencing used naive CXCR3- CD8+ T cells from blood. Subset indicated: CD45RO-CCR7+CD27+CD95- naive CD8+ T cells lacking CXCR3 (TNR3-). The CDR3 reads CASSLWTGGASIHEQYF.